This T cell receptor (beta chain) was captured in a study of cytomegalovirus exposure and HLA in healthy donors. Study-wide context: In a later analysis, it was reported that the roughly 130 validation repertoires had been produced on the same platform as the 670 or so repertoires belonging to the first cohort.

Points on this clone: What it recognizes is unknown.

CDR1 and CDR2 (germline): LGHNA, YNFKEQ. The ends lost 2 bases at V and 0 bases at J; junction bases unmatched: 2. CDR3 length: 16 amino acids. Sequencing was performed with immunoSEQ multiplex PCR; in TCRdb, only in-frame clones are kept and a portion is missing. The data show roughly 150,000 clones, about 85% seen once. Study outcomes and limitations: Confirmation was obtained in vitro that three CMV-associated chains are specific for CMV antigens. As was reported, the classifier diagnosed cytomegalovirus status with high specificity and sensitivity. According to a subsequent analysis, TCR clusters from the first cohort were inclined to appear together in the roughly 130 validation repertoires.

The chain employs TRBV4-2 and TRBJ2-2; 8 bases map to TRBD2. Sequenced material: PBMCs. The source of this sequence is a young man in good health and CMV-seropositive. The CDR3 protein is CASSQLAGANTGELFF. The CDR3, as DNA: TGTGCCAGCAGCCAACTAGCGGGCGCGAACACCGGGGAGCTGTTTTTT.